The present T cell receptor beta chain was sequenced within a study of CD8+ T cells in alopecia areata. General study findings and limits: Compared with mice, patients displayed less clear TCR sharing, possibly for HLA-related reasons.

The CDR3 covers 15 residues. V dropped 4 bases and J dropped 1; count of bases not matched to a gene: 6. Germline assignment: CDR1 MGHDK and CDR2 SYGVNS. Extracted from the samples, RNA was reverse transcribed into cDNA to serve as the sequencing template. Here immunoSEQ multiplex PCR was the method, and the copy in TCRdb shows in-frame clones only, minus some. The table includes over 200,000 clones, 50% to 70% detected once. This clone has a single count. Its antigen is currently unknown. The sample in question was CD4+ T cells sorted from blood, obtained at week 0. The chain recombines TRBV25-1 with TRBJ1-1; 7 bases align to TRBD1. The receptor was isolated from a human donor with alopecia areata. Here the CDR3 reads CASSGWDRANTEAFF. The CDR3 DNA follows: TGTGCCAGCAGTGGTTGGGACAGAGCGAACACTGAAGCTTTCTTT.